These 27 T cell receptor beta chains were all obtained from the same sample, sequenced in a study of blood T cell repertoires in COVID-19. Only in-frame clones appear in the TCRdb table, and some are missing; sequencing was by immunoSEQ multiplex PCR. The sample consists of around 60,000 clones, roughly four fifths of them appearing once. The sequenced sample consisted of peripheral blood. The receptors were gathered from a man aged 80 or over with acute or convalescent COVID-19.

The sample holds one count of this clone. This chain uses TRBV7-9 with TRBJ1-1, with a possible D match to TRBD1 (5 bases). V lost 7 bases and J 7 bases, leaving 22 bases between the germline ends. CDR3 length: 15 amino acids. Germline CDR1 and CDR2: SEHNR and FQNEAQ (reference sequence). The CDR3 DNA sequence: TGTGCCAGCATGCGGACGGGGGGGAGCCTGGATGAAGCTTTCTTT. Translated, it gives CASMRTGGSLDEAFF. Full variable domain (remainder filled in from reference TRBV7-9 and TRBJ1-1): DTGVSQNPRHKITKRGQNVTFRCDPISEHNRLYWYRQTLGQGPEFLTYFQNEAQLEKSRLLSDRFSAERPKGSFSTLEIQRTEQGDSAMYLCASMRTGGSLDEAFFGQGTRLTVV.

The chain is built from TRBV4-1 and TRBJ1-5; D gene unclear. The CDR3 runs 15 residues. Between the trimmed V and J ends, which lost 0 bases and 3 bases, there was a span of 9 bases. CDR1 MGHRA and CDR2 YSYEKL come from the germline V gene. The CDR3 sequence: CASSQDGHYNQPQHF. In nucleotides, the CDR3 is TGCGCCAGCAGCCAAGATGGCCATTACAATCAGCCCCAGCATTTT.

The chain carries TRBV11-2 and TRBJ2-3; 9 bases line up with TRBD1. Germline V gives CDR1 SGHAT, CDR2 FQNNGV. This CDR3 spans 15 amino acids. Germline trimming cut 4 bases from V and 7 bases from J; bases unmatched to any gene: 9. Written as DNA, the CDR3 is TGTGCCAGCAGCTCCACCGGACAGGGGTTACATACGCAGTATTTT. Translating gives CASSSTGQGLHTQYF.

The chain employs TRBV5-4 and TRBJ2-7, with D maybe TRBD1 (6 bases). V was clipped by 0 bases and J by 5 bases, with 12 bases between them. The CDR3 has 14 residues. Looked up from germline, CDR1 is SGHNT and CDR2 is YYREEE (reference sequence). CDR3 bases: TGTGCCAGCAGCTTGGTGGCCAGGGGTAACGAGCAGTACTTC. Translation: CASSLVARGNEQYF.

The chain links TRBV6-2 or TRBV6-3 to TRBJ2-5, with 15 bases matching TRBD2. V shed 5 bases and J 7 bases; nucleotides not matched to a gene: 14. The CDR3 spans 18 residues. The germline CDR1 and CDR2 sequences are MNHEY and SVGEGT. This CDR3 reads CASSRYGTSGGRTSTQYF. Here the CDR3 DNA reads TGTGCCAGCAGTCGCTACGGGACTAGCGGGGGGCGGACGTCGACCCAGTACTTC.

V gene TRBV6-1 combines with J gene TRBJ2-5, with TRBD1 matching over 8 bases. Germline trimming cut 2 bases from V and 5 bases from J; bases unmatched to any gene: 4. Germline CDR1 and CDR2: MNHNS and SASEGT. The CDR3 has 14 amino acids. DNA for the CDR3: TGTGCCAGCAGTGAACGGACAGGGTTGGAGACCCAGTACTTC. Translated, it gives CASSERTGLETQYF.

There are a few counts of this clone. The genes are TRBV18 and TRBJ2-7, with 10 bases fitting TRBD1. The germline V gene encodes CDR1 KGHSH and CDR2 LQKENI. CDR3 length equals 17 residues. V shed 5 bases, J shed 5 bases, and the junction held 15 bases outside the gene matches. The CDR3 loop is CASSSLSTGTGAHEQYF. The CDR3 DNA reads TGTGCCAGCTCATCACTATCCACCGGGACAGGGGCCCACGAGCAGTACTTC. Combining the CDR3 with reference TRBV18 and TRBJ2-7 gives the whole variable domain NAGVMQNPRHLVRRRGQEARLRCSPMKGHSHVYWYRQLPEEGLKFMVYLQKENIIDESGMPKERFSAEFPKEGPSILRIQQVVRGDSAAYFCASSSLSTGTGAHEQYFGPGTRLTVT.

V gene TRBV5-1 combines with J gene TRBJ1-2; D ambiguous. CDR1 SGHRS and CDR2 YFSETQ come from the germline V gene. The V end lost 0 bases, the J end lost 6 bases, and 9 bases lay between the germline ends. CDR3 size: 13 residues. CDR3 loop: CASSLGWRDGYTF. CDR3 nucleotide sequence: TGCGCCAGCAGCTTGGGATGGAGGGATGGCTACACCTTC.

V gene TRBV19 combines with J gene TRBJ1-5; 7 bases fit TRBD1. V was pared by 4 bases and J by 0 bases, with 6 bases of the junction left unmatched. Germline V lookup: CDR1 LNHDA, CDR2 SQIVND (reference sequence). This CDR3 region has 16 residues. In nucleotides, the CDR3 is TGTGCCAGTAGTAGCACAGGGGCGACTAGCAATCAGCCCCAGCATTTT. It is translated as CASSSTGATSNQPQHF.

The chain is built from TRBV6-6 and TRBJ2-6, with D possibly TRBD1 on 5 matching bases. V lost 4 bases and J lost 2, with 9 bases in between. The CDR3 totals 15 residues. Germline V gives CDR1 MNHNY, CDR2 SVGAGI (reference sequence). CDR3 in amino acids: CASSWPGTGANVLTF. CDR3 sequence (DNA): TGTGCCAGCAGTTGGCCAGGGACTGGGGCCAACGTCCTGACTTTC.

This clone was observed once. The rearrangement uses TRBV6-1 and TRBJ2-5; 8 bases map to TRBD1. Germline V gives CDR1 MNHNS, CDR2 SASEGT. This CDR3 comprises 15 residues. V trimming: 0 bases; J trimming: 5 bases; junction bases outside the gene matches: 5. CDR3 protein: CASSEAGQVVETQYF. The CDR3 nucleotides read TGTGCCAGCAGTGAAGCGGGACAGGTGGTGGAGACCCAGTACTTC.

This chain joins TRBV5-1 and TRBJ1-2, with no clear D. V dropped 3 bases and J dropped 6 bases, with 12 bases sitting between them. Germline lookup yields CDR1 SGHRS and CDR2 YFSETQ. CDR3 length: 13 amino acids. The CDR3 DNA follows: TGCGCCAGCAGCTCCGGGTCGGGGAATGGCTACACCTTC. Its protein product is CASSSGSGNGYTF.

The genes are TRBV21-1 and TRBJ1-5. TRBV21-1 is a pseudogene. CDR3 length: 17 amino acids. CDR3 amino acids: CASSKGGGVRGNQPQHF. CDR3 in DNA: TGTGCCAGCAGCAAAGGAGGCGGGGTCCGGGGCAATCAGCCCCAGCATTTT.

CDR3 in amino acids: CAFGLAGADTQYF. The CDR3 nucleotides read TGTGCCTTCGGACTAGCGGGGGCAGATACGCAGTATTTT. The chain has TRBV30 and TRBJ2-3; 13 bases line up with TRBD2. V trimming: 7 bases; J trimming: 4 bases; junction bases outside the gene matches: 2. Germline V gene data show CDR1 as GTSNPN and CDR2 as SVGIG (reference sequence). CDR3 length: 13 residues. The full variable domain, its missing parts supplied by reference TRBV30 and TRBJ2-3, is SQTIHQWPATLVQPVGSPLSLECTVEGTSNPNLYWYRQAAGRGLQLLFYSVGIGQISSEVPQNLSASRPQDRQFILSSKKLLLSDSGFYLCAFGLAGADTQYFGPGTRLTVL.

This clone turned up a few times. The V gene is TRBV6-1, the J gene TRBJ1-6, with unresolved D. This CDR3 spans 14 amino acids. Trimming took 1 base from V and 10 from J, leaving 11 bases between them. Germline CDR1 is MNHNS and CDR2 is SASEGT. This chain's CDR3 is CASSEVAGFSPLHF. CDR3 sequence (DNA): TGTGCCAGCAGTGAAGTTGCGGGTTTCTCACCCCTCCACTTT.

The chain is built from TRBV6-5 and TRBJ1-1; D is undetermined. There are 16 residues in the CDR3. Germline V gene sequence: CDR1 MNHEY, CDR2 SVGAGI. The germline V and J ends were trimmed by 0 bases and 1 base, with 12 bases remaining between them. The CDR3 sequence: CASSYSKFQANTEAFF. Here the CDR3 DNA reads TGTGCCAGCAGTTACTCGAAATTTCAGGCGAACACTGAAGCTTTCTTT.

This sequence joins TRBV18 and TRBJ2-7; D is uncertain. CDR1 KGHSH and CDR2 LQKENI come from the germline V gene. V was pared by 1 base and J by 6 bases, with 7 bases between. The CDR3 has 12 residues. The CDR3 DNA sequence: TGTGCCAGCTCACCACAGACGGGCGAGCAGTACTTC. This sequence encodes CASSPQTGEQYF.

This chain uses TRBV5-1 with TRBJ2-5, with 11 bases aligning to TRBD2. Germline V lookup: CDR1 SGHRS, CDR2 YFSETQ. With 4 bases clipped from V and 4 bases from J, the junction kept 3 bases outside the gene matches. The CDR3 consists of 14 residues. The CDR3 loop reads CASSGTSGSETQYF. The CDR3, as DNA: TGCGCCAGCAGCGGGACTAGCGGATCAGAGACCCAGTACTTC. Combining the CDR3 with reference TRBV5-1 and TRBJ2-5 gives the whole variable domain KAGVTQTPRYLIKTRGQQVTLSCSPISGHRSVSWYQQTPGQGLQFLFEYFSETQRNKGNFPGRFSGRQFSNSRSEMNVSTLELGDSALYLCASSGTSGSETQYFGPGTRLLVL.

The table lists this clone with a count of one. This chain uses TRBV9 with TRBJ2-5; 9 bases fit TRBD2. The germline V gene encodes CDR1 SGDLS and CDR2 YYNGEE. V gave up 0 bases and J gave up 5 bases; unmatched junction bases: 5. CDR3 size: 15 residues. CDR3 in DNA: TGTGCCAGCAGCGTAGGGGCGGGGGGGCCCGAGACCCAGTACTTC. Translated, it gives CASSVGAGGPETQYF.

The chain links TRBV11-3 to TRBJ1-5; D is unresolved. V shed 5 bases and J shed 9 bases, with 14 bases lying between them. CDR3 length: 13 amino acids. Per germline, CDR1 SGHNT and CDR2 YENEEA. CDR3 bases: TGTGCCAGCAGCGCCAGGTATGGCTCGCCCCAGCATTTT. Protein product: CASSARYGSPQHF.

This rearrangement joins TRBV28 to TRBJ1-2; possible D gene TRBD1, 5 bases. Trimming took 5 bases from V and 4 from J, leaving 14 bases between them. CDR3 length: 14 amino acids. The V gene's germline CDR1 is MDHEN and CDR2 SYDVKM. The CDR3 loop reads CASSLTARAYGYTF. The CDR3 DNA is TGTGCCAGCAGTCTGACGGCCAGGGCCTATGGCTACACCTTC.

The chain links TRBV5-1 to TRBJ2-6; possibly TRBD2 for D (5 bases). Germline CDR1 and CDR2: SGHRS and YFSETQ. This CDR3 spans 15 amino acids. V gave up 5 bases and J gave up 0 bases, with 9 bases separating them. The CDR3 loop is CASRIGVSGANVLTF. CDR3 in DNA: TGCGCCAGCAGGATCGGGGTCTCTGGGGCCAACGTCCTGACTTTC.

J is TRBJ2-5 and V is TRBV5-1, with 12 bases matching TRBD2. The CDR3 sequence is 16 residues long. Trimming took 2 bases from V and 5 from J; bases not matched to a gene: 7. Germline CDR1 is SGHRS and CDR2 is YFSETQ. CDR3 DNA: TGCGCCAGCAGCTTAACTAGCGGGGGGTTTCAGGAGACCCAGTACTTC. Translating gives CASSLTSGGFQETQYF.

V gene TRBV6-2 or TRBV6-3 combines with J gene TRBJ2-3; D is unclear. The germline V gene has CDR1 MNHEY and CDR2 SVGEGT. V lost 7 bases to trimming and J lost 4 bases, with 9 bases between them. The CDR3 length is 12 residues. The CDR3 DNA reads TGTGCCAGCACCCCTGGGCCAGATACGCAGTATTTT. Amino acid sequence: CASTPGPDTQYF.

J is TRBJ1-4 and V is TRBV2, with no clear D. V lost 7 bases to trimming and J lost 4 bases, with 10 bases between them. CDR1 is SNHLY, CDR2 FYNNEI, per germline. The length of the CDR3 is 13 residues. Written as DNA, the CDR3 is TGTGCCAGCATAGCAGATGATAATGAAAAACTGTTTTTT. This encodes CASIADDNEKLFF.

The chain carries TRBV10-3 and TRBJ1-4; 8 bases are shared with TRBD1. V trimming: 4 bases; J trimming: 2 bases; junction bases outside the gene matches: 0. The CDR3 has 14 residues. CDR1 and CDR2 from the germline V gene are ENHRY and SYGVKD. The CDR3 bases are TGTGCCATCAGTGGGACAGGGACTAATGAAAAACTGTTTTTT. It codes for CAISGTGTNEKLFF.

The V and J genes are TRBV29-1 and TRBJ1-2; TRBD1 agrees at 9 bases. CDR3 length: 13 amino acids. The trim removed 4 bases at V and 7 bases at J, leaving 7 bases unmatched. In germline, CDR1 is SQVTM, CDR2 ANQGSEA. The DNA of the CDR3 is TGCAGCGTTGCCCTGGGACAGGGCCTTGGCTACACCTTC. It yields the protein CSVALGQGLGYTF.